This T cell receptor (beta chain) stems from a study of blood T cells in healthy people across ages. Study as a whole: Roughly one uniquely barcoded beta molecule per two T cells was captured. Findings and limits, study-wide: Measured against age, TCR beta diversity per million T cells decreased in a roughly linear manner. Strongly correlated with naive T cell percentage was TCR beta diversity.

Remarks on this clonotype: As yet, its antigen is unknown.

This CDR3 spans 13 amino acids. V was clipped by 5 bases and J by 4 bases, with 11 bases between them. The germline gives CDR1 SEHNR, CDR2 FQNEAQ (reference sequence). PCR was performed a second time for about 6 to 12 cycles using a sample-barcoded 5' primer and a J-beta primer mix. A 12-random-nucleotide template-switch adaptor tagged each cDNA molecule. TCRdb redid the calling of the 5' RACE reads with MiXCR, one entry per CDR3 protein. This sample has approximately 1,000,000 distinct CDR3 sequences; roughly two fifths occur once, and the top ten carry around 13%. The sequence came from a young man in good health. Material for sequencing was blood. V gene TRBV7-9 combines with J gene TRBJ1-1; unclear D gene. This CDR3 is CASSPLWTTEAFF. DNA for the CDR3: TGTGCCAGCAGCCCCTTGTGGACCACTGAAGCTTTCTTT.